What follows are 2 T cell receptor beta chains derived from one specimen sequenced in a study of molecular identifiers for immune sequencing clone quantification (dated by TCRdb to 2016 to 2019). The library relied on PCR. Sequencing relied on a NextSeq 500. TCRdb passed the public sequencing reads through fastp at Q25 and MiXCR, retaining productive beta sequences. Rows are combined by CDR3 protein, so each entry shows the most common genes and DNA. This sample is represented by 79,000 or so distinct CDR3 sequences; more than 20% of them were singletons. The top ten hold 0.75% to 0.9% of the sample. The sequencing sample was made of naive CD8+ T cells from blood, with Jurkat cell RNA spiked in. Explained via the paper, the cell subset or site label denotes: FACS-sorted CD8+CD4-CCR7+CD45RA+ naive T cells. These receptors were collected from a human donor in good health. Some libraries in this study had Jurkat cell RNA spiked in.

At least ten counts were recorded for this clonotype. This chain links TRBV30 with TRBJ2-7; D could derive from TRBD1 or TRBD2 (5 bases each). Trimming took 3 bases from V and 2 from J, leaving 8 bases between them. Germline V lookup: CDR1 GTSNPN, CDR2 SVGIG (reference sequence). The CDR3 runs to 12 residues. The CDR3 DNA sequence: TGTGCCTGGAGGGGACCTGCCTACGAGCAGTACTTC. Translation: CAWRGPAYEQYF.

Ten or more counts support this clonotype. This rearrangement joins TRBV4-1 to TRBJ2-7, with 8 bases that match TRBD1. Germline V gives CDR1 MGHRA, CDR2 YSYEKL. The CDR3 length is 16 residues. Trimming cost V 0 bases and J 4 bases; bases outside gene matches: 8. CDR3 protein: CASSQDLGQGEYEQYF. The CDR3 DNA sequence: TGCGCCAGCAGCCAAGATCTAGGACAGGGAGAGTACGAGCAGTACTTC.